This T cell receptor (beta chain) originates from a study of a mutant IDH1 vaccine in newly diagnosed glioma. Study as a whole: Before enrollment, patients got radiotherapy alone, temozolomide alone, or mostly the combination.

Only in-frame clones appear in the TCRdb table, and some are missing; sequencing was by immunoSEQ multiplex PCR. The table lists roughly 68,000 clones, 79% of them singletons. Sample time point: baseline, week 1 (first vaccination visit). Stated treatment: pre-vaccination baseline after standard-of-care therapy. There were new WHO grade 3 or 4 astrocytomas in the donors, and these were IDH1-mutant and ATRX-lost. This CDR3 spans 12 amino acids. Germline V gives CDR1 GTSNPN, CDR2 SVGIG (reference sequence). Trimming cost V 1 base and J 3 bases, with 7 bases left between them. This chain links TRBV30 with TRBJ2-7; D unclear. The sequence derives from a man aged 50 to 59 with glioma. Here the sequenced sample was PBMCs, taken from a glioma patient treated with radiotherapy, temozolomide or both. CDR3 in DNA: TGTGCCTGGAGTGCGGACGGCTACGAGCAGTACTTC. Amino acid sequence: CAWSADGYEQYF.